These 30 T cell receptor beta chains share one sample of origin, sequenced in a study of cytomegalovirus exposure and HLA in healthy donors. Profiled with immunoSEQ multiplex PCR; TCRdb holds only in-frame clones, not every one. The sample consists of more than 90,000 clones, about 88% of them appearing once. The sequenced sample was PBMCs. The origin of the receptors is a man between 18 and 29 years old in good health and CMV-seropositive.

This rearrangement joins TRBV7-8 to TRBJ2-3; 9 bases agree with TRBD1. In germline, CDR1 is SGHVS, CDR2 FQNEAQ. V shed 3 bases and J 6 bases; nucleotides not matched to a gene: 10. This CDR3 is 16 amino acids long. This CDR3 is CASSFGYTGGRDTQYF. DNA of the CDR3: TGTGCCAGCAGCTTCGGTTACACAGGGGGCAGGGATACGCAGTATTTT.

This sequence joins TRBV11-3 and TRBJ2-1; TRBD2 matches 11 bases. Germline values: CDR1 SGHNT, CDR2 YENEEA. This CDR3 is built from 16 residues. V trimming: 5 bases; J trimming: 7 bases; junction bases outside the gene matches: 10. CDR3 sequence: CASSPLAGVNGNEQFF. The CDR3 DNA reads TGTGCCAGCAGCCCACTAGCGGGGGTAAACGGGAATGAGCAGTTCTTC.

This chain connects TRBV2 to TRBJ1-6; D possibly corresponds to TRBD1 (6 bases). Germline CDR1 is SNHLY and CDR2 is FYNNEI. Trimming removed 0 bases at V and 7 bases at J, with 13 bases between. The CDR3 totals 16 residues. DNA of the CDR3: TGTGCCAGCAGTGAAGCGCTTGGGACACACAATTCACCCCTCCACTTT. The encoded protein is CASSEALGTHNSPLHF.

The CDR3 here is CASTRDRYGTEAFF. The DNA of the CDR3 is TGTGCCAGCACCCGGGACAGGTATGGCACTGAAGCTTTCTTT. The chain links TRBV7-6 to TRBJ1-1; 8 bases agree with TRBD1. The V gene's germline CDR1 is SGHVS and CDR2 FNYEAQ. The CDR3 consists of 14 residues. With V trimmed by 7 bases and J by 4 bases, 8 bases remained unmatched.

This chain connects TRBV4-2 to TRBJ2-2; D ambiguous. V lost 0 bases and J 1 base, leaving 6 bases between the germline ends. The CDR3 has 15 amino acids. In germline, CDR1 is LGHNA, CDR2 YNFKEQ. The CDR3 loop is CASSQDYGNTGELFF. CDR3 sequence (DNA): TGTGCCAGCAGCCAAGATTACGGGAACACCGGGGAGCTGTTTTTT.

The chain is built from TRBV5-6 and TRBJ1-5; weak D call: TRBD1 (6 bases). Germline V gene data show CDR1 as SGHDT and CDR2 as YYEEEE. Trimming took 1 base from V and 4 from J, leaving 6 bases between them. The CDR3 runs 13 residues. CDR3 residues: CASSLRGNQPQHF. As DNA, the CDR3 is TGTGCCAGCAGCTTGAGGGGGAATCAGCCCCAGCATTTT.

This clone was recorded only once. The genes are TRBV28 and TRBJ1-4, with a possible D match to TRBD1 (6 bases). The germline V and J ends were trimmed by 4 bases and 3 bases, with 12 bases remaining between them. The CDR3 spans 15 residues. Germline V gene lookup returns CDR1 MDHEN and CDR2 SYDVKM. In nucleotides, the CDR3 is TGTGCCAGCAGTTCCAGGGGTGGAGCTAATGAAAAACTGTTTTTT. Amino acid sequence: CASSSRGGANEKLFF.

The chain links TRBV6-4 to TRBJ2-1, with 9 bases fitting TRBD1. Germline V gives CDR1 MRHNA, CDR2 SNTAGT. V lost 0 bases and J lost 10; bases outside the gene matches: 1. CDR3 length: 13 amino acids. Here the CDR3 DNA reads TGTGCCAGCAGTGACTCGGACAGGGGCGAGCAGTTCTTC. Protein sequence: CASSDSDRGEQFF.

This clone was counted once. The V gene is TRBV7-7, the J gene TRBJ2-5, with 7 bases fitting TRBD1. Germline V lookup: CDR1 SSHAT, CDR2 FNYEAQ (reference sequence). This CDR3 has 17 residues. Germline trimming cut 5 bases from V and 0 bases from J; bases unmatched to any gene: 12. The CDR3 reads CASSRNRDSPNQETQYF. The DNA for the CDR3 is TGTGCCAGCAGCCGAAATCGGGACAGTCCAAACCAAGAGACCCAGTACTTC.

The rearrangement joins TRBV9 to TRBJ2-7; 15 nucleotides agree with TRBD2. The CDR3 totals 16 residues. J was trimmed by 3 bases and V by 4 bases; bases with no gene match: 5. The germline V gene has CDR1 SGDLS and CDR2 YYNGEE. DNA of the CDR3: TGTGCCAGCAGCAGCGGACTAGCGGGGGGGCTCTACGAGCAGTACTTC. Its protein product is CASSSGLAGGLYEQYF.

The chain carries TRBV15 and TRBJ1-5; a possible D gene is TRBD1 (6 bases). The CDR3 loop spans 15 amino acids. The V and J ends lost 5 bases and 3 bases respectively, with 14 bases between them. Germline V gives CDR1 LNHNV, CDR2 YYDKDF (reference sequence). CDR3: CATSEGRGSNQPQHF. For the CDR3, the DNA is TGTGCCACCAGCGAAGGCAGGGGTTCCAATCAGCCCCAGCATTTT. The full variable domain, rest sourced from reference TRBV15 and TRBJ1-5, is DAMVIQNPRYQVTQFGKPVTLSCSQTLNHNVMYWYQQKSSQAPKLLFHYYDKDFNNEADTPDNFQSRRPNTSFCFLDIRSPGLGDTAMYLCATSEGRGSNQPQHFGDGTRLSIL.

The J gene is TRBJ2-1, the V gene TRBV28; D not resolved. The CDR3 loop spans 12 amino acids. The V gene lost 5 bases and the J gene lost 10 bases, with 12 bases spanning the gap. Germline loops: CDR1 MDHEN, CDR2 SYDVKM. Written as DNA, the CDR3 is TGTGCCAGCAGTCTTCGAGAAGTCGAGCAGTTCTTC. Amino acids: CASSLREVEQFF. The full variable domain, completed using reference TRBV28 and TRBJ2-1, is DVKVTQSSRYLVKRTGEKVFLECVQDMDHENMFWYRQDPGLGLRLIYFSYDVKMKEKGDIPEGYSVSREKKERFSLILESASTNQTSMYLCASSLREVEQFFGPGTRLTVL.

The chain joins TRBV7-9 to TRBJ1-4, with a tentative D call TRBD1 (5 bases). The germline V gene has CDR1 SEHNR and CDR2 FQNEAQ (reference sequence). The CDR3 totals 15 residues. The V end lost 1 base, the J end lost 0 bases, and 6 bases lay between the germline ends. This CDR3 is CASSLEGATNEKLFF. CDR3 bases: TGTGCCAGCAGCTTAGAAGGGGCAACTAATGAAAAACTGTTTTTT.

CDR3: CASSSLAGGPADTQYF. CDR3 DNA: TGTGCCAGCAGCTCACTAGCGGGGGGGCCGGCAGATACGCAGTATTTT. The V and J genes are TRBV5-4 and TRBJ2-3; 13 bases map to TRBD2. The CDR3 runs 16 residues. V was clipped by 3 bases and J by 4 bases; unmatched bases: 5. In germline, CDR1 is SGHNT, CDR2 YYREEE (reference sequence).

The V gene is TRBV5-4, the J gene TRBJ1-1, with TRBD1 matching 9 bases. The germline CDR1 and CDR2 sequences are SGHNT and YYREEE (reference sequence). V shed 2 bases, J shed 2 bases, and the junction held 13 bases outside the gene matches. The CDR3 sequence is 18 residues long. The CDR3 here is CASSLSSGQGRPNTEAFF. CDR3 bases: TGTGCCAGCAGCTTAAGTTCGGGACAGGGCCGTCCCAACACTGAAGCTTTCTTT.

The gene calls are TRBV7-6 and TRBJ1-4, with D possibly being TRBD1 (5 bases). V lost 1 base and J lost 3, with 12 bases in between. Germline values: CDR1 SGHVS, CDR2 FNYEAQ. The CDR3 runs 16 residues. DNA of the CDR3: TGTGCCAGCAGCTTAGATGAAGGGGCAGCTAATGAAAAACTGTTTTTT. Translation gives CASSLDEGAANEKLFF.

This clone was observed a few times. CDR3 residues: CASTSGMYTEAFF. The CDR3 nucleotides read TGTGCCAGCACCTCAGGGATGTACACTGAAGCTTTCTTT. This rearrangement joins TRBV7-9 to TRBJ1-1; D is possibly TRBD1 (5 bases). The germline V and J ends were trimmed by 7 bases and 3 bases, with 12 bases remaining between them. This CDR3 is 13 amino acids long. Germline V gene lookup returns CDR1 SEHNR and CDR2 FQNEAQ (reference sequence). Variable domain in full (rest from reference TRBV7-9 and TRBJ1-1): DTGVSQNPRHKITKRGQNVTFRCDPISEHNRLYWYRQTLGQGPEFLTYFQNEAQLEKSRLLSDRFSAERPKGSFSTLEIQRTEQGDSAMYLCASTSGMYTEAFFGQGTRLTVV.

The table lists this clone with a few counts. The chain has TRBV6-6 and TRBJ1-5, with no clear D. Germline CDR1 MNHNY, CDR2 SVGAGI (reference sequence). CDR3 length: 16 amino acids. The germline V and J ends were trimmed by 0 bases and 5 bases, with 14 bases remaining between them. CDR3 nucleotide sequence: TGTGCCAGCAGTTACTCGTCTCAGGTTGTTTATCAGCCCCAGCATTTT. It translates to CASSYSSQVVYQPQHF.

The CDR3 coding sequence is TGTGCCAGCAGTACAGAGAAAAACATTCAGTACTTC. Amino acids: CASSTEKNIQYF. The chain is built from TRBV7-9 and TRBJ2-4; no definite D call. The CDR3 is made up of 12 amino acids. The germline V gene has CDR1 SEHNR and CDR2 FQNEAQ (reference sequence). V lost 6 bases and J lost 4, with 7 bases in between.

As DNA, the CDR3 is TGTGCCAGCAGCTTAGGCCGGGTCGGGGAGCTGTTTTTT. This translates into CASSLGRVGELFF. This chain uses TRBV13 with TRBJ2-2, with D unclear. V dropped 0 bases and J dropped 7 bases, with 6 bases sitting between them. CDR3 length equals 13 residues. The germline V gene has CDR1 PRHDT and CDR2 FYEKMQ (reference sequence).

V gene TRBV4-1 combines with J gene TRBJ2-7; D not resolved. V was shortened by 1 base and J by 3 bases, with 7 bases between the two germline ends. The CDR3 runs to 13 residues. Germline lookup yields CDR1 MGHRA and CDR2 YSYEKL. The CDR3 sequence: CASSQVGSYEQYF. DNA of the CDR3: TGCGCCAGCAGCCAAGTTGGCAGCTACGAGCAGTACTTC.

This clone was detected only a few times. The rearrangement uses TRBV4-3 and TRBJ2-1, with D possibly being TRBD1 (6 bases). Trimming took 4 bases from V and 1 from J, leaving 17 bases between them. The CDR3 covers 17 residues. Germline assignment: CDR1 LGHNA and CDR2 YSLEER. The CDR3 bases are TGCGCCAGCAGCCTCTCGGATCCAGGGGCATCCTACAATGAGCAGTTCTTC. It encodes CASSLSDPGASYNEQFF.

The rearrangement links TRBV11-2 to TRBJ2-3, with TRBD2 matching over 12 bases. Germline V gene data show CDR1 as SGHAT and CDR2 as FQNNGV. V lost 4 bases, J lost 7 bases, and 3 bases stayed unmatched. The CDR3 has 14 residues. In nucleotides, the CDR3 is TGTGCCAGCAGCTCTAGCGGGGGGGCGAATACGCAGTATTTT. It yields the protein CASSSSGGANTQYF. The variable domain in full, completed from reference TRBV11-2 and TRBJ2-3, reads EAGVAQSPRYKIIEKRQSVAFWCNPISGHATLYWYQQILGQGPKLLIQFQNNGVVDDSQLPKDRFSAERLKGVDSTLKIQPAKLEDSAVYLCASSSSGGANTQYFGPGTRLTVL.

The J gene is TRBJ2-2, the V gene TRBV28; no clear D gene. V was clipped by 3 bases and J by 4 bases, with 3 bases between them. Germline V gene sequence: CDR1 MDHEN, CDR2 SYDVKM. CDR3 length equals 12 residues. The CDR3 spells CASSFRTGELFF. The CDR3 bases are TGTGCCAGCAGTTTCCGCACCGGGGAGCTGTTTTTT. The variable domain in full, with the rest retrieved from reference TRBV28 and TRBJ2-2, is DVKVTQSSRYLVKRTGEKVFLECVQDMDHENMFWYRQDPGLGLRLIYFSYDVKMKEKGDIPEGYSVSREKKERFSLILESASTNQTSMYLCASSFRTGELFFGEGSRLTVL.

This clone came up once. The chain recombines TRBV5-1 with TRBJ1-1; 9 bases match TRBD1. The germline V gene encodes CDR1 SGHRS and CDR2 YFSETQ. J gave up 0 bases and V 1 base, and 10 bases lay outside the gene matches. CDR3 length equals 18 residues. CDR3 region: CASSLWWRQGVVNTEAFF. The DNA of the CDR3 is TGCGCCAGCAGCTTGTGGTGGAGACAGGGGGTCGTGAACACTGAAGCTTTCTTT.

In its sample, this clone was seen once. The rearrangement joins TRBV2 to TRBJ2-5; D ambiguous. The CDR3 totals 16 residues. Trimming took off 1 base at V and 4 bases at J, with 16 bases between the two ends. Looked up from germline, CDR1 is SNHLY and CDR2 is FYNNEI. CDR3 in DNA: TGTGCCAGCAGTGAAGATGTGGTGGTACATGGAGAGACCCAGTACTTC. It translates to CASSEDVVVHGETQYF.

V usage is TRBV11-2 and J usage is TRBJ1-4; no clear D. CDR3 length: 12 amino acids. Trimming shortened V by 0 bases and J by 12 bases, and 8 bases separated the two germline ends. Germline-derived CDR1 and CDR2 are SGHAT and FQNNGV. CDR3 nucleotide sequence: TGTGCCAGCAGCTTAGAATCGGTGGAACTGTTTTTT. This encodes CASSLESVELFF.

The sample holds one count of this clone. V gene TRBV21-1 combines with J gene TRBJ2-1; the DNA was not used to check the table's D call, TRBD2. TRBV21-1 is a listed pseudogene. The CDR3 has 14 residues. CDR3 nucleotides: TGTGCCAGCAGTGATACCCGGACTCGAGGGAGCCTGCTCTTC. The encoded protein is CASSDTRTRGSLLF.

The V gene is TRBV7-8, the J gene TRBJ1-5; maybe TRBD1 (6 bases). Per the germline V gene, CDR1 is SGHVS and CDR2 is FQNEAQ. V lost 1 base to trimming and J lost 3 bases, with 16 bases between them. This CDR3 contains 17 residues. CDR3 bases: TGTGCCAGCAGCTTAGTTCCGGGGGGCGCCACCAATCAGCCCCAGCATTTT. This translates into CASSLVPGGATNQPQHF. Complete variable domain (other parts from reference TRBV7-8 and TRBJ1-5): GAGVSQSPRYKVAKRGQDVALRCDPISGHVSLFWYQQALGQGPEFLTYFQNEAQLDKSGLPSDRFFAERPEGSVSTLKIQRTQQEDSAVYLCASSLVPGGATNQPQHFGDGTRLSIL.

The chain uses TRBV7-9 and TRBJ1-1; D may be TRBD1 (5 bases). CDR1 and CDR2 from the germline V gene are SEHNR and FQNEAQ (reference sequence). This CDR3 contains 13 residues. Deletions cut 5 bases from V and 1 base from J, with 8 bases between. The CDR3 here is CASSGQGNTEAFF. The CDR3 bases are TGTGCCAGCAGCGGCCAGGGGAACACTGAAGCTTTCTTT.